One and the same sample provided the 4 T cell receptor beta chains below, sequenced in a study of beta chain features in type 1 diabetes (dated by TCRdb to 2016 to 2018). The library was built by means of the immunoSEQ multiplex PCR assay. The entire isolated RNA was reverse transcribed using the High Capacity cDNA Reverse Transcription Kit, and thus expressed TCRB transcripts were sequenced. TCRdb carries this immuneACCESS record with in-frame sequences only. Its versions omit some clonotypes, under half of them owing to an unresolved V gene in the studies checked, with the rest unexplained. The sample includes roughly 230,000 clones, with 7.5% to 10% observed a single time. In total, the top ten clones hold approximately 0.035% of the sample. Sequences were obtained from naive CD4+ T cells from blood. Taken with the paper, the label for cell subset or site translates to: true naive CD4+ T cells. The receptors stem from a woman aged 18-29 years in good health.

CDR3 sequence: CASSRGGSVGFNEQFF. The CDR3 DNA is TGTGCCAGCAGCCGTGGAGGGTCCGTCGGTTTTAATGAGCAGTTCTTC. J is TRBJ2-1 and V is TRBV7-9, with D maybe TRBD2 (6 bases). Germline values: CDR1 SEHNR, CDR2 FQNEAQ (reference sequence). Trimming removed 5 bases from V and 7 bases from J, with 21 bases in between. The CDR3 has 16 residues.

This clone was seen a few times. The chain couples TRBV15 to TRBJ2-3, with 7 nucleotides matching TRBD1. V shed 5 bases, J shed 7 bases, and the junction held 9 bases outside the gene matches. This CDR3 is 14 amino acids long. Germline values: CDR1 LNHNV, CDR2 YYDKDF (reference sequence). In DNA, the CDR3 is TGTGCCACCAGCCCGTTGACAGGGCGGAATACGCAGTATTTT. Translating gives CATSPLTGRNTQYF.

There are a few counts of this clone. The rearrangement joins TRBV5-1 to TRBJ2-7; 8 bases align to TRBD1. Losses at the gene ends were 6 bases for V and 3 bases for J; bases not matched to a gene: 8. The CDR3 covers 14 residues. CDR1 and CDR2 (germline): SGHRS, YFSETQ. CDR3 DNA: TGCGCCAGCAAACGACAGGGGTTCGACTACGAGCAGTACTTC. Translation gives CASKRQGFDYEQYF.

The chain recombines TRBV11-2 with TRBJ1-2; possible D gene TRBD1, 5 bases. The CDR3 runs 12 residues. Trimming took off 5 bases at V and 8 bases at J, with 12 bases between the two ends. Germline assignment: CDR1 SGHAT and CDR2 FQNNGV. The CDR3 DNA reads as TGTGCCAGCAGCAAGGGAGGGGAAGGCTACACCTTC. Its protein product is CASSKGGEGYTF.